This is a list of T cell receptor beta chains from one sample in a study of CD8 T cells in Susac syndrome. TCRdb re-called the immunoSEQ multiplex PCR reads through MiXCR, storing one row per CDR3 protein. The table lists under 250,000 distinct CDR3 sequences, 80% to 95% of them singletons. Material: CD4+ T cells from PBMCs. These receptors were taken from a human donor with multiple sclerosis. The CDR3 runs from the conserved cysteine through the conserved F or W. The D gene is left open where the match is weak. Part of the rows lack a size; the others show once, few, many or a class for expanded clones.

d_gene	v_gene	j_gene	abundance	CDR3aa	CDR3nt
TRBD1	TRBV2	TRBJ1-2	NA	CASSALGQGQDGYTF	TGTGCCAGCAGTGCCCTGGGACAGGGCCAGGATGGCTACACCTTC
TRBD1	TRBV5-1	TRBJ1-5	NA	CASSPVTGEQPQHF	TGCGCCAGCAGCCCTGTAACAGGGGAACAGCCCCAGCATTTT
TRBD1	TRBV7-9	TRBJ1-1	NA	CASSWGQGANTEAFF	TGTGCCAGCAGCTGGGGACAGGGGGCGAACACTGAAGCTTTCTTT
NA	TRBV7-8	TRBJ1-6	NA	CASSLDNSNSPLHF	TGTGCCAGCAGCTTAGATAACTCCAATTCACCCCTCCACTTT
TRBD1	TRBV6-5	TRBJ2-5	once	CASSSGTGYQETQYF	TGTGCCAGCAGTTCCGGGACAGGGTACCAAGAGACCCAGTACTTC
NA	TRBV18	TRBJ2-7	once	CATSATTYEQYF	TGTGCCACCTCGGCCACCACCTACGAGCAGTACTTC
TRBD1	TRBV20-1	TRBJ1-5	NA	CSASGGGFGNQPQHF	TGCAGTGCATCCGGAGGGGGCTTTGGCAATCAGCCCCAGCATTTT
NA	TRBV7-2	TRBJ1-3	NA	CASSLGDSRVPGNTIYF	TGTGCCAGCAGCTTGGGGGACTCAAGAGTACCTGGAAACACCATATATTTT
NA	TRBV5-6	TRBJ2-7	once	CASSLEAGVLSYEQYF	TGTGCCAGCAGCTTGGAGGCAGGGGTGCTCTCCTACGAGCAGTACTTC
TRBD1	TRBV30	TRBJ2-7	NA	CAWKQGAPIEGYYKYEQYF	TGTGCCTGGAAACAGGGGGCGCCAATAGAAGGGTATTACAAATACGAGCAGTACTTC
NA	TRBV2	TRBJ2-5	NA	CASHLNRLAQETQYF	TGTGCCAGCCACTTGAACCGACTGGCCCAAGAGACCCAGTACTTC
NA	TRBV11-2	TRBJ2-4	NA	CASSEAENIQYF	TGTGCCAGCAGCGAGGCCGAGAACATTCAGTACTTC
TRBD1	TRBV6-6	TRBJ1-1	once	CASSYEDRAEAFF	TGTGCCAGCAGTTACGAGGACAGGGCAGAAGCTTTCTTT
NA	TRBV12-3/TRBV12-4	TRBJ2-4	NA	CASSGQAKNIQYF	TGTGCCAGCAGTGGACAGGCCAAAAACATTCAGTACTTC
TRBD1	TRBV20-1	TRBJ1-2	NA	CSAQGTAYGYTF	TGCAGTGCACAAGGGACAGCCTATGGCTACACCTTC
NA	TRBV9	TRBJ2-2	NA	CASSVDGGRAGELFF	TGTGCCAGCAGCGTAGATGGGGGGCGCGCCGGGGAGCTGTTTTTT
NA	TRBV4-1	TRBJ2-2	NA	CASSQEILSTGELFF	TGCGCCAGCAGCCAAGAGATCTTGAGCACCGGGGAGCTGTTTTTT
NA	TRBV4-1	TRBJ1-5	NA	CASSPADTAGGNQPQHF	TGCGCCAGCAGCCCGGCAGACACCGCTGGGGGCAATCAGCCCCAGCATTTT
NA	TRBV28	TRBJ1-1	NA	CASSLVLGNTEAFF	TGTGCCAGCAGTTTAGTGCTGGGGAACACTGAAGCTTTCTTT
TRBD2	TRBV5-1	TRBJ2-1	NA	CASSLGGRAMNEQFF	TGCGCCAGCAGCTTGGGTGGGAGGGCCATGAATGAGCAGTTCTTC
TRBD1	TRBV14	TRBJ1-2	NA	CASSASGGANYGYTF	TGTGCCAGCAGCGCATCAGGGGGCGCTAACTATGGCTACACCTTC
TRBD1	TRBV7-2	TRBJ1-2	NA	CASSLGRDRATHDGYTF	TGTGCCAGCAGCTTAGGCCGGGACAGGGCTACCCATGACGGCTACACCTTC
NA	TRBV2	TRBJ1-5	NA	CASSPWALTNQPQHF	TGTGCCAGCAGTCCGTGGGCCCTAACTAATCAGCCCCAGCATTTT
TRBD1	TRBV28	TRBJ1-1	NA	CASSTLSTGHTEAFF	TGTGCCAGCAGTACCCTTTCGACAGGGCATACTGAAGCTTTCTTT
NA	TRBV15	TRBJ2-5	NA	CATSKGQETQYF	TGTGCCACCAGCAAGGGACAAGAGACCCAGTACTTC
NA	TRBV4-1	TRBJ1-1	NA	CASSQPSSDRSTEAFF	TGCGCCAGCAGCCAACCATCGAGCGACCGGAGCACTGAAGCTTTCTTT
NA	TRBV6-5	TRBJ1-1	NA	CASSYTGGLNTEAFF	TGTGCCAGCAGTTACACGGGGGGGTTGAACACTGAAGCTTTCTTT
TRBD1	TRBV20-1	TRBJ2-5	NA	CSAIRGSVEETQYF	TGCAGTGCTATCAGGGGGAGCGTCGAAGAGACCCAGTACTTC
NA	TRBV2	TRBJ2-3	NA	CASSFSRGSGNTDTQYF	TGTGCCAGCAGTTTTTCCCGGGGTAGCGGAAACACAGATACGCAGTATTTT
NA	TRBV29-1	TRBJ1-1	NA	CSGGMGPDTEAFF	TGCAGCGGGGGAATGGGCCCCGACACTGAAGCTTTCTTT
NA	TRBV5-6	TRBJ2-3	once	CASSLGPILADTQYF	TGTGCCAGCAGCTTAGGACCGATCCTGGCAGATACGCAGTATTTT
NA	TRBV4-2	TRBJ1-4	NA	CASKLTGGEKLFF	TGTGCCAGCAAACTAACCGGAGGTGAAAAACTGTTTTTT